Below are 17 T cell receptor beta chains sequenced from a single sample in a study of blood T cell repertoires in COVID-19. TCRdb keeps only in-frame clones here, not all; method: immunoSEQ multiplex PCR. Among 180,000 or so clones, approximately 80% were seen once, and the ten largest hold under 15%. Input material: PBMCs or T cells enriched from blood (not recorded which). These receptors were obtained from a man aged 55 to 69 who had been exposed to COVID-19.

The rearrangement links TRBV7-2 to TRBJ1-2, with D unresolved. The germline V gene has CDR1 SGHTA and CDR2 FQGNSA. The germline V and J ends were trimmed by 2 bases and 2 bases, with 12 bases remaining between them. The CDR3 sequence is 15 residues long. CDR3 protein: CASSLFREKNYGYTF. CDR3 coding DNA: TGTGCCAGCAGCTTATTCCGTGAGAAGAACTATGGCTACACCTTC.

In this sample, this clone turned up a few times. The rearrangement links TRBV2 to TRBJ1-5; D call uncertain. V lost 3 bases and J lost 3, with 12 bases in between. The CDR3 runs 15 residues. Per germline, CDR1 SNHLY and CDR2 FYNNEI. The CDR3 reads CASSERVGANQPQHF. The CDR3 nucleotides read TGTGCCAGCAGTGAGAGGGTTGGTGCCAATCAGCCCCAGCATTTT. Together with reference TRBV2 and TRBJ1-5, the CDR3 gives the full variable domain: EPEVTQTPSHQVTQMGQEVILRCVPISNHLYFYWYRQILGQKVEFLVSFYNNEISEKSEIFDDQFSVERPDGSNFTLKIRSTKLEDSAMYFCASSERVGANQPQHFGDGTRLSIL.

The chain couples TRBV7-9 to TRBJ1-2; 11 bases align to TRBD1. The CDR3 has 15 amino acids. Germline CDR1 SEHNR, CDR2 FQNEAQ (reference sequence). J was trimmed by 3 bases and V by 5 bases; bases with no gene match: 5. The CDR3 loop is CASSAGTGGDYGYTF. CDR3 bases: TGTGCCAGCAGCGCCGGGACAGGGGGTGACTATGGCTACACCTTC.

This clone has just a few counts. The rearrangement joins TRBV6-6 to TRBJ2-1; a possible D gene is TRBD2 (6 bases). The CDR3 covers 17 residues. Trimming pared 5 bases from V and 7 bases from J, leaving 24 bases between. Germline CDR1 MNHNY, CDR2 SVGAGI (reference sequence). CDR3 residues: CASSPSLGPGSQNEQFF. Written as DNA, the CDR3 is TGTGCCAGCAGTCCCTCGTTAGGCCCCGGGAGCCAGAATGAGCAGTTCTTC.

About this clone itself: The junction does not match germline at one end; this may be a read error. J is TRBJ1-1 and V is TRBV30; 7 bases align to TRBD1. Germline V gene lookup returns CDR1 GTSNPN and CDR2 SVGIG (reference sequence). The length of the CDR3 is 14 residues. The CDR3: CARSSRTGNTEAFF. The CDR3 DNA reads TGTGCCCGGAGTTCCCGGACAGGGAACACTGAAGCTTTCTTT.

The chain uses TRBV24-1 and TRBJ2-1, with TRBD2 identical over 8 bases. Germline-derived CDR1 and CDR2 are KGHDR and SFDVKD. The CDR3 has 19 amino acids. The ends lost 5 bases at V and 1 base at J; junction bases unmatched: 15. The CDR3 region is CATSGQTGTSRGSYNEQFF. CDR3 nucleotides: TGTGCCACCAGTGGACAGACCGGGACTAGTCGGGGTTCCTACAATGAGCAGTTCTTC.

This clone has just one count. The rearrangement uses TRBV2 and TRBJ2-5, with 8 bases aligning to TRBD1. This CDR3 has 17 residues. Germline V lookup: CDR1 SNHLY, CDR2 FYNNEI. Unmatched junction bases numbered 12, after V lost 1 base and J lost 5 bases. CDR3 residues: CASSEVVGTGRFETQYF. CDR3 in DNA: TGTGCCAGCAGTGAAGTCGTTGGGACAGGCCGTTTTGAGACCCAGTACTTC.

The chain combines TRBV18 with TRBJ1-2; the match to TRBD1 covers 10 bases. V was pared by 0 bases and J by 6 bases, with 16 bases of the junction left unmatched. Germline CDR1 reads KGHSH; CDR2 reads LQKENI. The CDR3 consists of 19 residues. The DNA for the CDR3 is TGTGCCAGCTCACCACCGTTGCTTGACAGGGGGCTGGTTAAGGATGGCTACACCTTC. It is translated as CASSPPLLDRGLVKDGYTF.

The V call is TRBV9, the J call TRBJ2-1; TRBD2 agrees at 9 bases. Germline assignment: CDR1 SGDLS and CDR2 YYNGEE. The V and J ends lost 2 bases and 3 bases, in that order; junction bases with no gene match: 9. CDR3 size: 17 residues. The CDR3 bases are TGTGCCAGCAGCGTGCAATTAGCGGGAGCCATCTACAATGAGCAGTTCTTC. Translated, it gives CASSVQLAGAIYNEQFF.

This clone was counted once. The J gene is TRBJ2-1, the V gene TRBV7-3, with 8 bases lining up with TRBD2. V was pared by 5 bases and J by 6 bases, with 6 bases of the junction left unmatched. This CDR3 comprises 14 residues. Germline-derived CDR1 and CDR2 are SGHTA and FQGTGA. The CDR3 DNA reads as TGTGCCAGCAGCCAAGCGGGAGCGGGCAATGAGCAGTTCTTC. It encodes CASSQAGAGNEQFF.

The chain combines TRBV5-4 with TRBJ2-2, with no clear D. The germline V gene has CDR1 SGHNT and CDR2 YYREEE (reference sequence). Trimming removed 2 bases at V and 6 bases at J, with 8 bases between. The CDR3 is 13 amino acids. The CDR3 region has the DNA TGTGCCAGCAGCTTCGGGTCACCCGGGGAGCTGTTTTTT. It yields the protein CASSFGSPGELFF.

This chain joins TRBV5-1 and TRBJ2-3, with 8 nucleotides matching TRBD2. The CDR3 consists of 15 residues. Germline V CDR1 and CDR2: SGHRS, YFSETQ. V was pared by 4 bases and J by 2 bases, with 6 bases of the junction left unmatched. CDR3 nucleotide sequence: TGCGCCAGCAGCGGTACTAGCGGATCCACAGATACGCAGTATTTT. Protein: CASSGTSGSTDTQYF.

The CDR3 protein is CASSMGDRGSPLHF. DNA for the CDR3: TGTGCCAGTAGTATGGGAGACAGGGGCTCACCCCTCCACTTT. The J gene is TRBJ1-6, the V gene TRBV19, with 8 bases lining up with TRBD1. Trimming took 3 bases from V and 10 from J; bases not matched to a gene: 5. This CDR3 has 14 amino acids. Germline CDR1 and CDR2: LNHDA and SQIVND (reference sequence).

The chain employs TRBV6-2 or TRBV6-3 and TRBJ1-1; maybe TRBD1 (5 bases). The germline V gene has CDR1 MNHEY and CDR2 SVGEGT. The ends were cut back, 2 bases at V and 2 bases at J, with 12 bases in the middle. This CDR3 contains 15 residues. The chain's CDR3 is CASSYANRRNTEAFF. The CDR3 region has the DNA TGTGCCAGCAGTTACGCGAACAGGAGAAACACTGAAGCTTTCTTT.

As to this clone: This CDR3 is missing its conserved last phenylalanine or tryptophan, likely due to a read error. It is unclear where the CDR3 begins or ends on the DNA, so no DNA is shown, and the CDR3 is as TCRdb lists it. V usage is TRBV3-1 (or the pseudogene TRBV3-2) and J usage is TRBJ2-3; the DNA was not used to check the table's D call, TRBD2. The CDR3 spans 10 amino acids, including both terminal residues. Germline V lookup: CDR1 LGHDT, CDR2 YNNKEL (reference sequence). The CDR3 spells CASSPILLRN.

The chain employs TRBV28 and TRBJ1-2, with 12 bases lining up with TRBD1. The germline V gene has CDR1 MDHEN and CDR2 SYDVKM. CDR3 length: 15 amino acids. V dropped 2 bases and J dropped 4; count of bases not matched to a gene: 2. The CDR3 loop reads CASSLGTGGGYGYTF. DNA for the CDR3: TGTGCCAGCAGTTTAGGGACAGGGGGCGGCTATGGCTACACCTTC.

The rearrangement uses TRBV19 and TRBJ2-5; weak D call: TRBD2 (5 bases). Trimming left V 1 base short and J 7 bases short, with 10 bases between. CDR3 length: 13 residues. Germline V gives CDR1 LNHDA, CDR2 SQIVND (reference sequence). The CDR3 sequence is CASSIGLAATQYF. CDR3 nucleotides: TGTGCCAGTAGTATAGGCCTAGCTGCGACCCAGTACTTC.